Following are 9 T cell receptor beta chains from one sample sequenced in a study of metastatic and nonmetastatic thyroid tumors. Patients had received no treatment of any kind before thyroid surgery. TCRdb re-processed the PCR reads through MiXCR. The profile covers some 55,000 clones, with about 20% appearing a single time and about 4.1% taken by the ten largest. Sequencing was carried out using blood. Source of these receptors: a female donor with papillary thyroid cancer or a benign thyroid nodule (not recorded which). Some clones in this sample may be carry-over from other donors' samples.

This clone appeared a few times. This may be a read error, as it is one base from a much larger clone. Other DNA sequences in this specimen translate into the identical CDR3. The chain couples TRBV19 to TRBJ2-7; no clear D gene. Germline CDR1 is LNHDA and CDR2 is SQIVND (reference sequence). The CDR3 is made up of 12 amino acids. Trimming removed 0 bases at V and 7 bases at J, with 7 bases between. The CDR3 DNA reads as TGTGCCAGTAGTATAGATCCGAGGGAGCAGTACTTC. Amino acids: CASSIDPREQYF.

The table lists this clone with a few counts. The gene calls are TRBV28 and TRBJ1-1; D remains unclear. Looked up from germline, CDR1 is MDHEN and CDR2 is SYDVKM. The CDR3 is made up of 12 amino acids. V lost 7 bases and J 5 bases, leaving 11 bases between the germline ends. The chain's CDR3 is CASTLSRTEAFF. The DNA of the CDR3 is TGTGCCAGCACTCTCTCCAGGACTGAAGCTTTCTTT. The variable domain in full, completed from reference TRBV28 and TRBJ1-1, reads DVKVTQSSRYLVKRTGEKVFLECVQDMDHENMFWYRQDPGLGLRLIYFSYDVKMKEKGDIPEGYSVSREKKERFSLILESASTNQTSMYLCASTLSRTEAFFGQGTRLTVV.

Many counts were recorded for this clone. V is TRBV7-8 and J is TRBJ2-7; D is unresolved. With 5 bases removed from V and 3 bases from J, the gap between germline ends came to 8 bases. This CDR3 has 12 residues. Per germline, CDR1 SGHVS and CDR2 FQNEAQ. The CDR3 loop is CASSDLRYEQYF. CDR3 bases: TGTGCCAGCAGCGACCTTCGCTACGAGCAGTACTTC.

This clone was seen at least ten times. The chain recombines TRBV19 with TRBJ2-5; 12 bases map to TRBD1. Germline V CDR1 and CDR2: LNHDA, SQIVND (reference sequence). Unmatched junction bases numbered 3, after V lost 6 bases and J lost 4 bases. The length of the CDR3 is 14 residues. CDR3 DNA: TGTGCCAGTAGGGGACAGGGGGCGCGAGAGACCCAGTACTTC. Amino acids: CASRGQGARETQYF.

This clone has a count of ten or more. In DNA form, the CDR3 reads TGCAGTGCCCTACAGGGTTCAGAGACCCAGTACTTC. Translating it yields CSALQGSETQYF. V usage is TRBV20-1 and J usage is TRBJ2-5; a possible D gene is TRBD1 (6 bases). This CDR3 has 12 amino acids. Germline V lookup: CDR1 DFQATT, CDR2 SNEGSKA (reference sequence). The germline V and J ends were trimmed by 6 bases and 4 bases, with 12 bases remaining between them.

There are many counts of this clone. The chain has TRBV11-1 and TRBJ1-5; 9 nucleotides line up with TRBD1. This CDR3 has 16 amino acids. Germline CDR1 and CDR2: SGHAT and FQDESV (reference sequence). V was clipped by 6 bases and J by 1 base; unmatched bases: 7. CDR3 sequence: CASSPQGARSNQPQHF. The CDR3 region has the DNA TGTGCCAGCAGTCCACAGGGGGCTCGGAGCAATCAGCCCCAGCATTTT.

Ten or more counts support this clone. This rearrangement joins TRBV30 to TRBJ1-5; D not resolved. This CDR3 has 13 residues. Trimming removed 4 bases at V and 7 bases at J, with 14 bases between. Germline CDR1 is GTSNPN and CDR2 is SVGIG (reference sequence). The DNA of the CDR3 is TGTGCCTGGACCGGGGATGCCGGGCAGCCCCAGCATTTT. Translated, it gives CAWTGDAGQPQHF.

This clone was seen ten or more times. The chain joins TRBV9 to TRBJ2-3, with 7 bases fitting TRBD1. Germline trimming cut 4 bases from V and 3 bases from J; bases unmatched to any gene: 11. Germline CDR1 is SGDLS and CDR2 is YYNGEE. The CDR3 runs 16 residues. For the CDR3, the DNA is TGTGCCAGCAGCCCAAGAACAGGGGTGGAAACAGATACGCAGTATTTT. This gives the protein CASSPRTGVETDTQYF.

This clone has a count of ten or more. The rearrangement joins TRBV11-2 to TRBJ2-7; TRBD1 might be the D (6 bases). This CDR3 has 14 residues. V lost 5 bases, J lost 0 bases, and 11 bases lay in between. The germline gives CDR1 SGHAT, CDR2 FQNNGV. Here the CDR3 DNA reads TGTGCCAGCAGCCCCCGACAGGTCTCCTACGAGCAGTACTTC. Translation gives CASSPRQVSYEQYF. Based on the CDR3 plus reference TRBV11-2 and TRBJ2-7, the full variable domain is EAGVAQSPRYKIIEKRQSVAFWCNPISGHATLYWYQQILGQGPKLLIQFQNNGVVDDSQLPKDRFSAERLKGVDSTLKIQPAKLEDSAVYLCASSPRQVSYEQYFGPGTRLTVT.